This TCR beta chain is drawn from a study of blood T cell repertoires in COVID-19. The wider study: Sites across the United States, Italy and Spain contributed samples from acute and convalescent COVID-19. Sample material is recorded as cDNA or gDNA derived from T cells, B-cell-depleted T cells, or PBMCs.

Original handling: Reference gene primer amplification yielded estimated nucleated cell counts. This table comes from immunoSEQ multiplex PCR, and its TCRdb copy is limited to in-frame clones, with some not included. V, J and clone size are those of that table, while D and trimming were read from the DNA. This sample yields tens of thousands of clones, of which roughly 84% are seen a single time; more than 2.5% belongs to the top ten. The CDR3 extends over 15 amino acids. Per germline, CDR1 MDHEN and CDR2 SYDVKM. The V segment lost 6 bases and the J segment 5 bases; nucleotides outside the gene matches: 7.

The source of this sequence is a man aged 50 to 60 with acute or convalescent COVID-19. The chain has TRBV28 and TRBJ2-2; TRBD1 matches 9 bases. Sequencing was performed on peripheral blood. CDR3 in amino acids: CASRANRGRTGELFF. Here the CDR3 DNA reads TGTGCCAGCAGAGCAAACAGGGGGCGTACCGGGGAGCTGTTTTTT. Based on the CDR3 plus reference TRBV28 and TRBJ2-2, the full variable domain is DVKVTQSSRYLVKRTGEKVFLECVQDMDHENMFWYRQDPGLGLRLIYFSYDVKMKEKGDIPEGYSVSREKKERFSLILESASTNQTSMYLCASRANRGRTGELFFGEGSRLTVL.